One and the same sample provided the 31 T cell receptor beta chains below, sequenced in a study of T cell repertoires and HLA-DP antigens. Profiled with immunoSEQ multiplex PCR; TCRdb holds only in-frame clones, not every one. The sample shows 65,000 to 90,000 clones, around 80% of them seen only once. These receptors lack a known antigen. Specimen: CD4+ T cells from PBMCs. These receptors all come from a man aged 60-69 years in good health and CMV-seronegative.

This clone appeared a single time. The limits of the CDR3 on the DNA are not certain, so only TCRdb's listed CDR3 is given. V gene TRBV9 combines with J gene TRBJ1-2. CDR1 is SGDLS and CDR2 is YYNGEE in the germline V gene. The CDR3 totals 14 residues, both ends included. The CDR3 loop is CASSVVFGRGSATF.

The CDR3 here is CASSSSGGQETQYF. Here the CDR3 DNA reads TGCGCCAGCAGCTCCTCGGGGGGCCAAGAGACCCAGTACTTC. The chain couples TRBV5-1 to TRBJ2-5; TRBD2 matches 7 bases. The germline gives CDR1 SGHRS, CDR2 YFSETQ. The CDR3 covers 14 residues. With 3 bases clipped from V and 1 base from J, the junction kept 3 bases outside the gene matches.

This clone was counted a few times. V gene TRBV7-8 combines with J gene TRBJ2-5; 7 bases line up with TRBD2. CDR1 is SGHVS, CDR2 FQNEAQ, per germline. The V gene end was trimmed by 2 bases and the J gene end by 2 bases; junction bases not matched to a gene: 5. CDR3 length: 15 amino acids. The CDR3 bases are TGTGCCAGCAGCTTAAGCCTAGCGGCACAAGAGACCCAGTACTTC. Protein: CASSLSLAAQETQYF.

The chain links TRBV15 to TRBJ2-5, with D tentatively TRBD1 or TRBD2 (6 bases each). V shed 0 bases and J shed 7 bases, with 15 bases lying between them. The germline V gene encodes CDR1 LNHNV and CDR2 YYDKDF (reference sequence). This CDR3 comprises 15 residues. The CDR3 coding sequence is TGTGCCACCAGCAGAGATCGGGGGCCAGCCGGGACCCAGTACTTC. This encodes CATSRDRGPAGTQYF.

CDR3 region: CASSPRDRGPNYGYTF. The DNA of the CDR3 is TGTGCCAGCAGCCCTCGGGACAGGGGGCCTAACTATGGCTACACCTTC. The J gene is TRBJ1-2, the V gene TRBV7-2; 12 bases are shared with TRBD1. The germline CDR1 and CDR2 sequences are SGHTA and FQGNSA. The V and J ends lost 5 bases and 0 bases, in that order; junction bases with no gene match: 4. CDR3 length: 16 residues.

The chain carries TRBV7-7 and TRBJ2-2, with 14 positions matching TRBD2. Germline V gene lookup returns CDR1 SSHAT and CDR2 FNYEAQ (reference sequence). The CDR3 sequence is 18 residues long. Unmatched junction bases numbered 6, after V lost 5 bases and J lost 1 base. CDR3 bases: TGTGCCAGCAGCCCCGGGACTAGCGGGAGAAGGAACACCGGGGAGCTGTTTTTT. Translated: CASSPGTSGRRNTGELFF.

The chain couples TRBV6-5 to TRBJ1-5; a possible D gene is TRBD1 (5 bases). The germline gives CDR1 MNHEY, CDR2 SVGAGI. The CDR3 is 15 residues long. V was cut by 6 bases and J by 5 bases, with 17 bases left in between. The CDR3 here is CASSNNQGADQPQHF. CDR3 DNA: TGTGCCAGCAGCAATAACCAGGGTGCCGATCAGCCCCAGCATTTT.

This chain links TRBV2 with TRBJ1-3; D is unclear. The CDR3 is made up of 15 amino acids. Germline V gene data show CDR1 as SNHLY and CDR2 as FYNNEI. Trimming took off 4 bases at V and 0 bases at J, with 10 bases between the two ends. The CDR3 reads CASSAQVPSGNTIYF. CDR3 bases: TGTGCCAGCAGTGCCCAGGTCCCCTCTGGAAACACCATATATTTT.

The chain carries TRBV2 and TRBJ1-1, with TRBD1 matching 8 bases. The CDR3 runs to 10 residues. Unmatched junction bases numbered 2, after V lost 6 bases and J lost 11 bases. Germline CDR1 and CDR2: SNHLY and FYNNEI. The CDR3 sequence: CASRDRAAFF. The CDR3 DNA reads TGTGCCAGCAGGGACAGGGCGGCTTTCTTT.

This chain connects TRBV6-1 to TRBJ1-5; D not resolved. Trimming cost V 2 bases and J 6 bases, with 14 bases left between them. CDR3 length equals 15 residues. Germline V gives CDR1 MNHNS, CDR2 SASEGT. The CDR3 sequence is CASSEFSAGGQPQHF. In DNA form, the CDR3 reads TGTGCCAGCAGTGAATTTTCGGCTGGCGGTCAGCCCCAGCATTTT.

The chain links TRBV4-3 to TRBJ2-3; D call uncertain. Trimming removed 1 base from V and 5 bases from J, with 7 bases in between. The CDR3 spans 13 residues. Germline V CDR1 and CDR2: LGHNA, YSLEER. The CDR3: CASSQGIRDTQYF. The CDR3 DNA reads as TGCGCCAGCAGCCAAGGGATCAGAGATACGCAGTATTTT.

This CDR3 reads CAGSTDRGFSPLHF. The CDR3 coding sequence is TGTGCCGGCTCGACCGACAGGGGGTTTTCACCCCTCCACTTT. The V gene is TRBV2, the J gene TRBJ1-6; TRBD1 matches 9 bases. V lost 11 bases to trimming and J lost 9 bases; unmatched junction nucleotides: 11. The CDR3 extends over 14 amino acids. The V gene's germline CDR1 is SNHLY and CDR2 FYNNEI.

This rearrangement joins TRBV6-5 to TRBJ2-7; 9 bases match TRBD1. V shed 5 bases and J 5 bases; nucleotides not matched to a gene: 1. The CDR3 is 12 amino acids. The germline gives CDR1 MNHEY, CDR2 SVGAGI. CDR3 in amino acids: CASSDRGDEQYF. The CDR3 DNA reads as TGTGCCAGCAGTGACAGGGGGGACGAGCAGTACTTC.

This clone has more than one count but fewer than ten. V usage is TRBV6-1 and J usage is TRBJ1-2; tentative D call: TRBD1 (5 bases). This CDR3 is 14 amino acids long. Trimming stripped 7 bases from V and 2 bases from J, with 14 bases between. From germline, CDR1 is MNHNS and CDR2 SASEGT. The CDR3, as DNA: TGTGCCAGCACTCGTGGGGCGGGGAACTATGGCTACACCTTC. Encoded protein: CASTRGAGNYGYTF.

This clone was picked up one time. This chain uses TRBV10-2 with TRBJ2-5, with TRBD2 matching 12 bases. Trimming at V came to 7 bases and at J to 7 bases, leaving 13 bases not matched to a gene. The CDR3 runs to 16 residues. CDR1 and CDR2 (germline): WSHSY, SAAADI. CDR3 sequence: CASTSLAGGTNGTQYF. CDR3 nucleotides: TGCGCCAGCACCAGTCTAGCGGGGGGGACCAACGGGACCCAGTACTTC.

The chain links TRBV4-1 to TRBJ2-3; TRBD1 is a possible D gene (6 bases). The CDR3 extends over 16 amino acids. The V and J ends lost 1 base and 5 bases respectively, with 16 bases between them. Germline CDR1 reads MGHRA; CDR2 reads YSYEKL. Here the CDR3 DNA reads TGCGCCAGCAGCCAAGGACTTGGGGGCCAACGAGATACGCAGTATTTT. Translated, it gives CASSQGLGGQRDTQYF.

This chain connects TRBV28 to TRBJ1-4; no reliable D call. The CDR3 sequence is 11 residues long. Germline CDR1 MDHEN, CDR2 SYDVKM. V lost 6 bases to trimming and J lost 7 bases, with 6 bases between them. CDR3 residues: CASRVREKLFF. CDR3 nucleotide sequence: TGTGCCAGCAGGGTCCGTGAAAAACTGTTTTTT.

CDR3: CASSEDREVWNEQYF. CDR3 DNA: TGTGCCAGCAGTGAAGACAGGGAGGTCTGGAACGAGCAGTACTTC. This chain connects TRBV6-1 to TRBJ2-7, with D perhaps assigned TRBD1 or TRBD2 (6 bases each). V dropped 1 base and J dropped 5 bases, with 15 bases sitting between them. This CDR3 contains 15 residues. Germline V gene sequence: CDR1 MNHNS, CDR2 SASEGT.

With respect to this clone: A junction end diverges from the germline sequence, so it may reflect a read error. The chain couples TRBV5-6 to TRBJ1-1, with 7 bases matching TRBD1. Germline CDR1 reads SGHDT; CDR2 reads YYEEEE. This CDR3 has 12 amino acids. The CDR3 DNA reads as TGTGCCGGCAGCTTGGACAGGACACAAGCTTTCTTT. It specifies CAGSLDRTQAFF.

This chain uses TRBV6-5 with TRBJ2-2; 8 bases align to TRBD1. Trimming took 0 bases from V and 6 from J; bases not matched to a gene: 6. CDR1 and CDR2 from the germline V gene are MNHEY and SVGAGI. The CDR3 covers 16 residues. The CDR3 DNA is TGTGCCAGCAGTTACTCTTGGACAGGGTTCGCCGGGGAGCTGTTTTTT. The encoded protein is CASSYSWTGFAGELFF.

This chain's CDR3 is CASSQEELSTQYF. In DNA form, the CDR3 reads TGTGCCAGCAGCCAAGAGGAATTGTCTACGCAGTATTTT. The V and J genes are TRBV7-2 and TRBJ2-3; D is uncertain. Germline V lookup: CDR1 SGHTA, CDR2 FQGNSA. The V gene lost 5 bases and the J gene lost 8 bases, with 14 bases spanning the gap. CDR3 length equals 13 residues.

This clone was recorded a few times. The chain joins TRBV5-1 to TRBJ2-2; possible D gene TRBD1, 5 bases. The V end was cut by 5 bases, the J end by 5 bases, with 13 bases between. Germline values: CDR1 SGHRS, CDR2 YFSETQ. The CDR3 loop spans 14 amino acids. The CDR3 reads CASRGASSTGELFF. The CDR3 DNA sequence: TGCGCCAGCAGAGGGGCCAGTAGTACCGGGGAGCTGTTTTTT. The full variable domain, completed using reference TRBV5-1 and TRBJ2-2, is KAGVTQTPRYLIKTRGQQVTLSCSPISGHRSVSWYQQTPGQGLQFLFEYFSETQRNKGNFPGRFSGRQFSNSRSEMNVSTLELGDSALYLCASRGASSTGELFFGEGSRLTVL.

The chain employs TRBV4-1 and TRBJ2-1, with D perhaps matching TRBD1 (6 bases). The V gene's germline CDR1 is MGHRA and CDR2 YSYEKL. The V and J ends lost 1 base and 5 bases respectively, with 18 bases between them. The CDR3 length is 17 residues. CDR3 sequence: CASSQAPLRGPNNEQFF. The CDR3 coding sequence is TGCGCCAGCAGCCAAGCCCCTCTCAGGGGTCCTAACAATGAGCAGTTCTTC.

As concerns this clone: One end of the junction does not line up with germline, which may come from a read error. The identical CDR3 is also encoded by other nucleotide sequences in the sample. This sequence joins TRBV4-1 and TRBJ2-7; TRBD2 matches at 7 bases. The CDR3 consists of 14 residues. CDR1 MGHRA and CDR2 YSYEKL come from the germline V gene. The CDR3: CASSQERGGYEQYF. The CDR3 DNA is TGTGCCAGCAGCCAAGAACGGGGAGGGTACGAGCAGTACTTC.

V and J are TRBV5-6 and TRBJ1-6, with D unclear. V shed 4 bases and J shed 10 bases, with 9 bases lying between them. Germline assignment: CDR1 SGHDT and CDR2 YYEEEE. The CDR3 is 12 residues long. The CDR3 loop is CASSPGRSPLHF. The CDR3 DNA reads as TGTGCCAGCAGCCCGGGTCGGTCACCCCTCCACTTT.

The CDR3 is CASSSPGQPGYEQYF. The CDR3 DNA reads as TGTGCCAGCAGTTCCCCGGGACAGCCAGGGTACGAGCAGTACTTC. The V and J genes are TRBV28 and TRBJ2-7; 7 bases are a match to TRBD1. CDR3 length: 15 amino acids. The junction had 10 bases not matched to a gene; V was cut back by 4 bases and J by 4 bases. From germline, CDR1 is MDHEN and CDR2 SYDVKM.

This chain connects TRBV2 to TRBJ2-3, with a possible D match to TRBD1 (5 bases). The CDR3 loop spans 13 amino acids. CDR1 is SNHLY, CDR2 FYNNEI, per germline. Between the trimmed V and J ends, which lost 6 bases and 5 bases, there was a span of 12 bases. The CDR3, as DNA: TGTGCCAGCAGCGCCCTTAGGGGAGATACGCAGTATTTT. Translating it yields CASSALRGDTQYF. Drawing the rest from reference TRBV2 and TRBJ2-3, the complete variable domain is EPEVTQTPSHQVTQMGQEVILRCVPISNHLYFYWYRQILGQKVEFLVSFYNNEISEKSEIFDDQFSVERPDGSNFTLKIRSTKLEDSAMYFCASSALRGDTQYFGPGTRLTVL.

This sequence joins TRBV5-1 and TRBJ1-1; D may be TRBD1 (5 bases). Per the germline V gene, CDR1 is SGHRS and CDR2 is YFSETQ. V shed 1 base and J shed 4 bases, with 8 bases lying between them. This CDR3 region has 13 residues. CDR3 sequence reads: CASSLWGSTEAFF. The DNA of the CDR3 is TGCGCCAGCAGCTTGTGGGGGAGCACTGAAGCTTTCTTT. Combining the CDR3 with reference TRBV5-1 and TRBJ1-1 gives the whole variable domain KAGVTQTPRYLIKTRGQQVTLSCSPISGHRSVSWYQQTPGQGLQFLFEYFSETQRNKGNFPGRFSGRQFSNSRSEMNVSTLELGDSALYLCASSLWGSTEAFFGQGTRLTVV.

The J gene is TRBJ2-7, the V gene TRBV15, with TRBD1 matching 7 bases. This CDR3 spans 16 amino acids. V shed 2 bases, J shed 3 bases, and the junction held 10 bases outside the gene matches. Germline CDR1 LNHNV, CDR2 YYDKDF (reference sequence). For the CDR3, the DNA is TGTGCCACCAGCAGACCCTCCGGGACAGCACGCTACGAGCAGTACTTC. This translates into CATSRPSGTARYEQYF.

This clone was recorded only once. The rearrangement joins TRBV5-4 to TRBJ2-7; TRBD1 is a possible D gene (5 bases). V was cut by 5 bases and J by 0 bases, with 18 bases left in between. The CDR3 is 16 amino acids. The germline gives CDR1 SGHNT, CDR2 YYREEE (reference sequence). CDR3 residues: CASREYASDSSYEQYV. In nucleotides, the CDR3 is TGTGCCAGCAGGGAGTACGCCTCAGACAGCTCCTACGAGCAGTACGTC.

This chain uses TRBV19 with TRBJ1-1, with D perhaps TRBD1 (6 bases). Trimming took 6 bases from V and 5 from J, leaving 16 bases between them. Per the germline V gene, CDR1 is LNHDA and CDR2 is SQIVND (reference sequence). CDR3 length: 14 amino acids. The CDR3 region has the DNA TGTGCCAGTAGCACCCCAGGGGCGTGGACTGAAGCTTTCTTT. Its protein product is CASSTPGAWTEAFF.